This T cell receptor beta chain was obtained from a study of blood T cell repertoires in COVID-19. Study background: T cells, B-cell-depleted T cells, or PBMCs supplied cDNA or gDNA.

The V and J ends lost 5 bases and 6 bases respectively, with 12 bases between them. Germline-derived CDR1 and CDR2 are MNHEY and SMNVEV (reference sequence). This CDR3 contains 13 residues. All enrollees were about 18 to 90 years old and from under 25 US areas. Generated by immunoSEQ multiplex PCR, the TCRdb table keeps only in-frame clones and is missing some. The data contain a few hundred thousand clones, around 88% of them singletons. The J gene is TRBJ2-3, the V gene TRBV27, with a tentative D call TRBD2 (6 bases). The sequence came from a woman aged 45 to 65 with acute COVID-19. The sequenced sample consisted of PBMCs or T cells enriched from blood (not recorded which). The CDR3 DNA sequence: TGTGCCAGCAGTACGACGGGGGTGGATACGCAGTATTTT. It yields the protein CASSTTGVDTQYF.